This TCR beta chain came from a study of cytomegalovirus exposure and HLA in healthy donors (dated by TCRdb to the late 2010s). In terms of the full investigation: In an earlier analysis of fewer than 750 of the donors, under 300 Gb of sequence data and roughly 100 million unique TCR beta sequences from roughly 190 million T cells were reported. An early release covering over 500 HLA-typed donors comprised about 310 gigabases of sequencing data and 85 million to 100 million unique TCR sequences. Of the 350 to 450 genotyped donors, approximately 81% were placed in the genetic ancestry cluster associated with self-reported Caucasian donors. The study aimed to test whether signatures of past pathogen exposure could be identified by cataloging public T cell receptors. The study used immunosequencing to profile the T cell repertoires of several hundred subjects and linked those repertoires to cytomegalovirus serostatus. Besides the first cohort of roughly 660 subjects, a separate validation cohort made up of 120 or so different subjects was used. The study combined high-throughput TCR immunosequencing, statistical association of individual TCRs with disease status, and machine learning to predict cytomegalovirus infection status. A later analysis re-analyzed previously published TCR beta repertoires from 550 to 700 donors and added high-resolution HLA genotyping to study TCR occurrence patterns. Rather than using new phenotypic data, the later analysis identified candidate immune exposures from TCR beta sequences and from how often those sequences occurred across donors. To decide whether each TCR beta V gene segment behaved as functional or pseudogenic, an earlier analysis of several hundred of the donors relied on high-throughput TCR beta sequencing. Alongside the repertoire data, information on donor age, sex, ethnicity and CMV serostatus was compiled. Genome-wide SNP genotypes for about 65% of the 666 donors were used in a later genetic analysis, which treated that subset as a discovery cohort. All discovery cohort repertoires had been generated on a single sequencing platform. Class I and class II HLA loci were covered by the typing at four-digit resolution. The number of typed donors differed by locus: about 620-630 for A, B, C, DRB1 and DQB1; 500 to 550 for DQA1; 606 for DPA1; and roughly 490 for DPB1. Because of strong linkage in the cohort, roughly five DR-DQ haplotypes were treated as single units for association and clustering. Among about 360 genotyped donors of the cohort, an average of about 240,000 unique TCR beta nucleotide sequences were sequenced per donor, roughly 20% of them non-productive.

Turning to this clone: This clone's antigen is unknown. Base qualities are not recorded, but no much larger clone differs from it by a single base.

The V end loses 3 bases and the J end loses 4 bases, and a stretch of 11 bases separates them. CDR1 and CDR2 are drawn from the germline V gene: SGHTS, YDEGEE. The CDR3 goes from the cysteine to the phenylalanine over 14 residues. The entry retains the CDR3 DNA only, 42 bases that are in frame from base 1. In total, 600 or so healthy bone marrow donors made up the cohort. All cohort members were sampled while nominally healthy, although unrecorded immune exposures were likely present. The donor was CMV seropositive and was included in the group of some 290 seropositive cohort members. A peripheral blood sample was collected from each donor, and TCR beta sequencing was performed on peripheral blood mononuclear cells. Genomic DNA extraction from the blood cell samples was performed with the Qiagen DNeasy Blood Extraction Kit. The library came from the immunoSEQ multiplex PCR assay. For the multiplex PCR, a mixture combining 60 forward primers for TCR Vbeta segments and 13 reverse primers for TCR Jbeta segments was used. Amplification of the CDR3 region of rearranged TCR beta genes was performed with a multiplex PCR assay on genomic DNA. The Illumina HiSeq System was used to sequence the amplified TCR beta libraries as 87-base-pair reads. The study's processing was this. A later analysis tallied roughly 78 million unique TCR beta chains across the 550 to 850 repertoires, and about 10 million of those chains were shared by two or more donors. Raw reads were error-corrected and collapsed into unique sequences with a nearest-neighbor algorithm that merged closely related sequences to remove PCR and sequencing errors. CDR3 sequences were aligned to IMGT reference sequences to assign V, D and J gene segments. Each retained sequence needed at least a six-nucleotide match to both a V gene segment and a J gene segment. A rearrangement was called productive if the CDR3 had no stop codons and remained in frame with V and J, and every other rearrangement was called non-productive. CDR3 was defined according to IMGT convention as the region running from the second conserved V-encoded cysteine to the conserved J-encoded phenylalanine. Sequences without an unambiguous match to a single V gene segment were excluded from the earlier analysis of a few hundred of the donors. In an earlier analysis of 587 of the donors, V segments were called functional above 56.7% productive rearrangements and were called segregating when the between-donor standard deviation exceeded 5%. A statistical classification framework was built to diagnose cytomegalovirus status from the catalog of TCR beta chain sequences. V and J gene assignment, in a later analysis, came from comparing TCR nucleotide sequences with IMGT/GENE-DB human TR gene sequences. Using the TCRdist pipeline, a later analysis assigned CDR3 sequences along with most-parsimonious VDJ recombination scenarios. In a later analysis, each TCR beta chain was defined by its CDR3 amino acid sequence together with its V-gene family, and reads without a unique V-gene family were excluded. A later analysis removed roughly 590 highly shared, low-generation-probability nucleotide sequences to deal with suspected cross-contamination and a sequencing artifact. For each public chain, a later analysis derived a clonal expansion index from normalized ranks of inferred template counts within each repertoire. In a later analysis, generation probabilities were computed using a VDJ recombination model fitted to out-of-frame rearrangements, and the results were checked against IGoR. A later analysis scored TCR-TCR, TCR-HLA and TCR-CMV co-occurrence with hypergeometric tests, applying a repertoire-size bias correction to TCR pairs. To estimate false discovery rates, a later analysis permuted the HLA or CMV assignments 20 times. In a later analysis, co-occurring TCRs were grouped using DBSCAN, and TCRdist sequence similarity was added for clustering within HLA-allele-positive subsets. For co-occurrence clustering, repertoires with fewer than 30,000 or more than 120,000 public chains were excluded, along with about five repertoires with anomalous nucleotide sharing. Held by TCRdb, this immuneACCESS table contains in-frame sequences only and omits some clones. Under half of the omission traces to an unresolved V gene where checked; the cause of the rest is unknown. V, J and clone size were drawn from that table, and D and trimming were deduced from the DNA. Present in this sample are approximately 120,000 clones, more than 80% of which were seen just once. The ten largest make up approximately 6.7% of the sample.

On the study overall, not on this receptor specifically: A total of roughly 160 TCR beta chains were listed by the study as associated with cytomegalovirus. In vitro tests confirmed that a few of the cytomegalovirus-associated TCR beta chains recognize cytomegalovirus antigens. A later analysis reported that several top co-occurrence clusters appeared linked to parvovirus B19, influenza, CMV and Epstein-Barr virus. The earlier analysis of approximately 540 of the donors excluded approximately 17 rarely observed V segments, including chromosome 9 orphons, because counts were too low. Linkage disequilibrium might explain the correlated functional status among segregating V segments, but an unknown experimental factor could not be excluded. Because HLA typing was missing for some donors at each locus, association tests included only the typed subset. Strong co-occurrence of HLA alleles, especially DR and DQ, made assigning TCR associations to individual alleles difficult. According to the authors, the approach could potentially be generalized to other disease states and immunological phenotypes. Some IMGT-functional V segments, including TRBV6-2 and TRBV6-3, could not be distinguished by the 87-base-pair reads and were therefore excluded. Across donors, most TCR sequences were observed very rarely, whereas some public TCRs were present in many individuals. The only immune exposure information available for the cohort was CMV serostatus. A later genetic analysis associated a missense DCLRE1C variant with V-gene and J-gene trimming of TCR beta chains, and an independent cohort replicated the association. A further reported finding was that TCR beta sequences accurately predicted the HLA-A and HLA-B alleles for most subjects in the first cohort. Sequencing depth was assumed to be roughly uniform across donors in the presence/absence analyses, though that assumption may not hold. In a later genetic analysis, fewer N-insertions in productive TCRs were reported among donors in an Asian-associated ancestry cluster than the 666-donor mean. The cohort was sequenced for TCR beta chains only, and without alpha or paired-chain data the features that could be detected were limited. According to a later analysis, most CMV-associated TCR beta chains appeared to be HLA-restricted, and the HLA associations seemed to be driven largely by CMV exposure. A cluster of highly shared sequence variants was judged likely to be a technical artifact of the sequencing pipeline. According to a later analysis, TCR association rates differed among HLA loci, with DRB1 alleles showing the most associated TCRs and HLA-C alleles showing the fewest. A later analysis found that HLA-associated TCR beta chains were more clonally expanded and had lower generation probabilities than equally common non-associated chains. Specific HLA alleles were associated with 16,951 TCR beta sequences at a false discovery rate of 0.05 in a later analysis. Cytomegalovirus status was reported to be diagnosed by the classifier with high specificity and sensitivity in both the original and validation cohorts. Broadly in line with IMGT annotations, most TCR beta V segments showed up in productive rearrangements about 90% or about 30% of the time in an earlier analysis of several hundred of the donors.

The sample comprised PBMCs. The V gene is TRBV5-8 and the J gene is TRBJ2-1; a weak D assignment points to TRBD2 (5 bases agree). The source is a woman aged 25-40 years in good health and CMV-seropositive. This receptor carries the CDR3 CASSSRTYYNEQFF. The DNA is TGTGCCAGCAGCTCCAGGACTTATTACAATGAGCAGTTCTTC.